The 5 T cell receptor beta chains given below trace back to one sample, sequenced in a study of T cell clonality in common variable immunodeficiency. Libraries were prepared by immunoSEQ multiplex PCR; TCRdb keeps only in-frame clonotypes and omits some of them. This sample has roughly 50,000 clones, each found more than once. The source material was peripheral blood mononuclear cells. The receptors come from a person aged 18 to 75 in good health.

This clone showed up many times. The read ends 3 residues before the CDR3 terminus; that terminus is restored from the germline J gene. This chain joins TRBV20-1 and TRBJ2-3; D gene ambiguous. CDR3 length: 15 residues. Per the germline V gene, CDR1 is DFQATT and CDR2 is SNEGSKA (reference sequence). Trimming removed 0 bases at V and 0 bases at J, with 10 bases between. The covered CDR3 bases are TGCAGTGCTAGAGATACACAGATAAGCACAGATACG. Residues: CSARDTQISTDT. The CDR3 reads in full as CSARDTQISTDTQYF.

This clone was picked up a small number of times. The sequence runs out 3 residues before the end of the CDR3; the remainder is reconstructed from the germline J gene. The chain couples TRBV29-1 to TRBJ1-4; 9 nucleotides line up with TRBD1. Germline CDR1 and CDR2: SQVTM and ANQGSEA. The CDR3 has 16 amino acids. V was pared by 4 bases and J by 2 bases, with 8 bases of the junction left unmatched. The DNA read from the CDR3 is TGCAGCGTTGGTCCCCCGGGACAGGGTACTAATGAAAAA. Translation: CSVGPPGQGTNEK. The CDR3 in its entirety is CSVGPPGQGTNEKLFF. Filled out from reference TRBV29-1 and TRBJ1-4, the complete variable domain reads SAVISQKPSRDICQRGTSLTIQCQVDSQVTMMFWYRQQPGQSLTLIATANQGSEATYESGFVIDKFPISRPNLTFSTLTVSNMSPEDSSIYLCSVGPPGQGTNEKLFFGSGTQLSVL.

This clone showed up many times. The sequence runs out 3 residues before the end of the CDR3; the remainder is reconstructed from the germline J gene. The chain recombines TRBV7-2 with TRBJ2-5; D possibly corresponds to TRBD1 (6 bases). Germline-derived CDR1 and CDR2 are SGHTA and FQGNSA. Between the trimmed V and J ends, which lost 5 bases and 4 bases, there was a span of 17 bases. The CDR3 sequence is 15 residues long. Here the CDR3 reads CASSPTWTVGETQYF. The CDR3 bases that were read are TGTGCCAGCAGCCCTACCTGGACAGTAGGAGAGACC.

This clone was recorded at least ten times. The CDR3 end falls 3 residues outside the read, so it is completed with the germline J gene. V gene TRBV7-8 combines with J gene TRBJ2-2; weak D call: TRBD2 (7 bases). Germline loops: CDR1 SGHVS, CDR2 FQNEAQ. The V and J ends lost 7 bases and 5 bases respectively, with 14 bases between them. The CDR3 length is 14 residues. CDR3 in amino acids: CASIGGLWTGELFF. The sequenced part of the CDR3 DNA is TGTGCCAGCATCGGGGGGCTATGGACCGGGGAG.

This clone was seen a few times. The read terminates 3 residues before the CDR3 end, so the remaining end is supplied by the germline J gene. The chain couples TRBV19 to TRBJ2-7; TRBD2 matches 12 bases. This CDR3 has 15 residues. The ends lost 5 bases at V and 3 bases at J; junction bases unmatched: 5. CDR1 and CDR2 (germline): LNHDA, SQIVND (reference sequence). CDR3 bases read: TGTGCCAGTAGTGCGACTAGCGGGAGTATCTACGAG. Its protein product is CASSATSGSIYE. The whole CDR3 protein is CASSATSGSIYEQYF.